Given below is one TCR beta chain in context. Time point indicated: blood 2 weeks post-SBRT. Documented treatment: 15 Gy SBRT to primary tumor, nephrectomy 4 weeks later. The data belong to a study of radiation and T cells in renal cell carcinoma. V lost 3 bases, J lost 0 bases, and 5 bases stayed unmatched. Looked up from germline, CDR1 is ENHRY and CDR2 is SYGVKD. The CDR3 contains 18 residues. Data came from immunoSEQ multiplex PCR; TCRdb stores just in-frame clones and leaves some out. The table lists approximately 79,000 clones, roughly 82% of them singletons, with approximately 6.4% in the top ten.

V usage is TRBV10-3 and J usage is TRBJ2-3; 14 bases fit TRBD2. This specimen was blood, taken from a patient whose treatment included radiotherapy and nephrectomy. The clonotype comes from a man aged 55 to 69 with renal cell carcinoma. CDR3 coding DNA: TGTGCCATCAGTGACTATGGGACTAGCGGGGGCAGCACAGATACGCAGTATTTT. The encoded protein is CAISDYGTSGGSTDTQYF.